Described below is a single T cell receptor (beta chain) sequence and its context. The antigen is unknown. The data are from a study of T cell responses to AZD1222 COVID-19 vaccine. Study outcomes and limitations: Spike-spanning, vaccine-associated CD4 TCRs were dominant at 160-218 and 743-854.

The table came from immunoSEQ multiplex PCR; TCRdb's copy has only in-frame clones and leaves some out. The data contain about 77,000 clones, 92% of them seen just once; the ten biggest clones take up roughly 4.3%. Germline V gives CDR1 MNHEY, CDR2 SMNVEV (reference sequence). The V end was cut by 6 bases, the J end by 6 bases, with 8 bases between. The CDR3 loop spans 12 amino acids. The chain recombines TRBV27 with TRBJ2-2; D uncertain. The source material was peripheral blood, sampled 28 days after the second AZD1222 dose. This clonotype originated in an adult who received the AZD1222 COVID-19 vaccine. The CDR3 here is CASRQRAGELFF. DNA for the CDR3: TGTGCCAGCAGACAGCGAGCCGGGGAGCTGTTTTTT.